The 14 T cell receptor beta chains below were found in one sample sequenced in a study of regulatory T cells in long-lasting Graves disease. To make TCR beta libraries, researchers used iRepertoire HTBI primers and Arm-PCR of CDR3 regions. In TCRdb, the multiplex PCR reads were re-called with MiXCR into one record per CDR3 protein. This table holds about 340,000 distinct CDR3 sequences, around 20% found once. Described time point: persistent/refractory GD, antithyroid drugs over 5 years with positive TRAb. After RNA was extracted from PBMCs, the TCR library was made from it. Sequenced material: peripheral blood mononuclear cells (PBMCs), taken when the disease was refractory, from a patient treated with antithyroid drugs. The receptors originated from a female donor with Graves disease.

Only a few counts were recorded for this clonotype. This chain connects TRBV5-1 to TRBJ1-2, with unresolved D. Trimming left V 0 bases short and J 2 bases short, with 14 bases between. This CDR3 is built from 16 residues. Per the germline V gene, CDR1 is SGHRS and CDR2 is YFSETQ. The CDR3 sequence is CASSLASPPRNYGYTF. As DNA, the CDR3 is TGCGCCAGCAGCTTGGCTTCCCCCCCCCGAAACTATGGCTACACCTTC. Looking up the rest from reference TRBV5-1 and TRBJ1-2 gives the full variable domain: KAGVTQTPRYLIKTRGQQVTLSCSPISGHRSVSWYQQTPGQGLQFLFEYFSETQRNKGNFPGRFSGRQFSNSRSEMNVSTLELGDSALYLCASSLASPPRNYGYTFGSGTRLTVV.

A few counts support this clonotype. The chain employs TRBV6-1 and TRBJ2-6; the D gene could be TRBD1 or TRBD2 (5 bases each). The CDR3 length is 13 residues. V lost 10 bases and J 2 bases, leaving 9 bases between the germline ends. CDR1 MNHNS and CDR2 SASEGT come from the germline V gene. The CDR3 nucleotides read TGTGCCACCGGGACCCCTGGGGCCAACGTCCTGACTTTC. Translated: CATGTPGANVLTF.

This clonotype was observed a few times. CDR3 bases: TGTGCCAGCAGTCCGACTAGCGGAAACACCGGGGAGCTGTTTTTT. Protein product: CASSPTSGNTGELFF. The gene calls are TRBV7-2 and TRBJ2-2; 9 bases align to TRBD2. Germline V gives CDR1 SGHTA, CDR2 FQGNSA. J was trimmed by 2 bases and V by 6 bases; bases with no gene match: 4. The CDR3 spans 15 residues.

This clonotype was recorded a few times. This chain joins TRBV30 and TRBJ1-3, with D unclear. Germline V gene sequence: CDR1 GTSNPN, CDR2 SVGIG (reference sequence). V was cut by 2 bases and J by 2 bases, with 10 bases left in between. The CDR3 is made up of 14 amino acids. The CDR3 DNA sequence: TGTGCCTGGAGTCCAGGTCTTCCTGGAAACACCATATATTTT. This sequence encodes CAWSPGLPGNTIYF.

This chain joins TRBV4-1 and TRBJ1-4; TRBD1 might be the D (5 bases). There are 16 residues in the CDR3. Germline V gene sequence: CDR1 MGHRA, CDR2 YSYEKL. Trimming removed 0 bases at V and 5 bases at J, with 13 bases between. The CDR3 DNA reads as TGCGCCAGCAGCCAAGAGGCAGGGCGGTACAATGAAAAACTGTTTTTT. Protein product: CASSQEAGRYNEKLFF.

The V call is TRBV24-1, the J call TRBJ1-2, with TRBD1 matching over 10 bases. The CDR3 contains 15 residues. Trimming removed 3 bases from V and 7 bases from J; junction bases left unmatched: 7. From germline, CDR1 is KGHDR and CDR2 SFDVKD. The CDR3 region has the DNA TGTGCCACCAGTGATCCGGGACAGGGGAGAAGTGGCTACACCTTC. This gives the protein CATSDPGQGRSGYTF.

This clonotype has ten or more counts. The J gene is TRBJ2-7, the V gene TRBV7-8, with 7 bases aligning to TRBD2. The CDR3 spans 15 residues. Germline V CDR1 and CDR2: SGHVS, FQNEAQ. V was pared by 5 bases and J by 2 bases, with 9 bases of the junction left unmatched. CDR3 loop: CASSAGLLRTYEQYF. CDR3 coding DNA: TGTGCCAGCAGCGCGGGACTACTAAGGACCTACGAGCAGTACTTC.

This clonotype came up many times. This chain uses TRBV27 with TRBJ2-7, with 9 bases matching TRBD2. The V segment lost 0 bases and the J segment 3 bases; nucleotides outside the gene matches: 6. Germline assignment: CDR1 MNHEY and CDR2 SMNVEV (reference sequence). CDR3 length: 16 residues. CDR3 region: CASSLSGLAGNYEQYF. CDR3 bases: TGTGCCAGCAGTTTATCTGGGCTAGCGGGAAACTACGAGCAGTACTTC.

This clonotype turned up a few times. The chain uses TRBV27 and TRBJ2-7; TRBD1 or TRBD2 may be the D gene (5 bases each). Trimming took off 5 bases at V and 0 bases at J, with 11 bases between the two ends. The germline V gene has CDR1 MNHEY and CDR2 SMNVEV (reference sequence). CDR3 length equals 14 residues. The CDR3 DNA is TGTGCCAGCAGTCCCATGGGGGTCTCCTACGAGCAGTACTTC. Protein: CASSPMGVSYEQYF.

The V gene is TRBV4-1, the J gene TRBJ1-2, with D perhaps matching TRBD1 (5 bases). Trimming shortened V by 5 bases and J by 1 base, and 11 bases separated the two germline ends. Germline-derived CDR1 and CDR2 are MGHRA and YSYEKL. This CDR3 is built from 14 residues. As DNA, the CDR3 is TGCGCCAGCAGCGAAGGACACCATAACTATGGCTACACCTTC. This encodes CASSEGHHNYGYTF.

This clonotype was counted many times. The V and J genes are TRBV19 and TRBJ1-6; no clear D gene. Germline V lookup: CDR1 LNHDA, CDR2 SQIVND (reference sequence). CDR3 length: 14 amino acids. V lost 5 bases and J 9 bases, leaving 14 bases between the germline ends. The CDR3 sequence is CASSGLRGGSPLHF. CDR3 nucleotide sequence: TGTGCCAGTAGTGGGTTGCGGGGAGGTTCACCCCTCCACTTT.

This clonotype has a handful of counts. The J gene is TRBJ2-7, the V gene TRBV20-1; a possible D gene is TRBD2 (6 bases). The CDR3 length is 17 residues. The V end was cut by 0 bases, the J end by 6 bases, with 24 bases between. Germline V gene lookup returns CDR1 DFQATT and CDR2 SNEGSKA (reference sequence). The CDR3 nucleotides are TGCAGTGCTAGAGACAGTAGGCTCGCGGGACGAACCTGCGAGCAGTACTTC. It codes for CSARDSRLAGRTCEQYF.

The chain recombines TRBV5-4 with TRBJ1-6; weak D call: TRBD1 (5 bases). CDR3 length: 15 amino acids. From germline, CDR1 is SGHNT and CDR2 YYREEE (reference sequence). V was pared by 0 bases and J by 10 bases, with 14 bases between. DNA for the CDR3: TGTGCCAGCAGCTTGGGGCAGGGAGTCCAATCACCCCTCCACTTT. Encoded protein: CASSLGQGVQSPLHF.

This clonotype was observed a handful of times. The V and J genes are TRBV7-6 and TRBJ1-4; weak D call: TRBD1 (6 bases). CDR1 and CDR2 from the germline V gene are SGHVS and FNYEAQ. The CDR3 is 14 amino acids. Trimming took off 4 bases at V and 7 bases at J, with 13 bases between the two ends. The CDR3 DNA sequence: TGTGCCAGCAGCTGGCAACAGGGATCTGAAAAACTGTTTTTT. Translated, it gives CASSWQQGSEKLFF.